This TCR beta chain was recorded in a study of blood T cell repertoires in COVID-19. Study overall: Sites across the United States, Italy and Spain contributed samples from acute and convalescent COVID-19. From T cells, B-cell-depleted T cells, or PBMCs came the material, which was cDNA or gDNA.

Original methodology: Amplification of reference gene primers was used by the study to estimate nucleated cell counts. Clones were sequenced by immunoSEQ multiplex PCR, and TCRdb holds only the in-frame ones, with some missing. The V and J calls and the clone size are those of that table, but D and trimming were determined from the DNA. In the table there are 200,000 to 250,000 clones, roughly nine tenths of which are singletons. Trimming took 1 base from V and 3 from J; bases not matched to a gene: 1. The length of the CDR3 is 14 residues. CDR1 is SGHVS, CDR2 FQNEAQ, per germline. Sequencing used peripheral blood. The receptor comes from a woman between 18 and 30 years old who had recovered from COVID-19. The chain links TRBV7-8 to TRBJ2-3, with 7 bases matching TRBD2. This chain's CDR3 is CASSLGRGTDTQYF. CDR3 sequence (DNA): TGTGCCAGCAGCTTAGGGCGGGGGACAGATACGCAGTATTTT.